This T cell receptor beta chain came from a study of patients and donors after allogeneic stem cell transplantation. The CDR3 contains 15 residues. The germline CDR1 and CDR2 sequences are DFQATT and SNEGSKA (reference sequence). The V gene lost 0 bases and the J gene lost 5 bases, with 14 bases spanning the gap. TCRdb ran MiXCR on the RT-PCR reads and lists one entry per CDR3 protein. Of about 150,000 distinct CDR3 sequences in the sample, about two fifths were seen once. This clonotype occurred many times. The clonotype comes from a human donor who was either an allogeneic HSCT recipient or a stem cell or donor lymphocyte infusion donor (not recorded which). It is not recorded whose cells these are; they may come from a transplant donor. The sample comprised blood, either unsorted or a sorted T cell fraction (not recorded which). The chain employs TRBV20-1 and TRBJ1-5, with D uncertain. In nucleotides, the CDR3 is TGCAGTGCTAGAGAGGGTATGTGGGAACATCAGCCCCAGCATTTT. It encodes CSAREGMWEHQPQHF.